This record covers a single T cell receptor (beta chain). The CDR3 totals 16 residues. V lost 3 bases and J 2 bases, leaving 15 bases between the germline ends. CDR1 is SGDLS and CDR2 is YYNGEE in the germline V gene. This record comes from a study of blood T cell repertoires in COVID-19. Study details: Acute-phase and convalescent COVID-19 samples originated in the United States, Italy and Spain. The cDNA or gDNA used as material had been derived from T cells, B-cell-depleted T cells, or PBMCs.

Authors' processing steps: Scientists estimated how many nucleated cells there were by amplifying reference gene primers. Profiling relied on immunoSEQ multiplex PCR, and the TCRdb table lists in-frame clones only, not all of them. That table supplies the V and J calls and clone size; D and trimming were determined from the DNA. The data show 150,000 to 200,000 clones, over 70% seen once. Input material: peripheral blood. The receptor comes from a man aged 65-85 years with acute or convalescent COVID-19. The chain employs TRBV9 and TRBJ1-3; D is possibly TRBD1 (6 bases). CDR3 coding DNA: TGTGCCAGCAGCGCATTCGGAACAGGGACTGGAAACACCATATATTTT. As protein: CASSAFGTGTGNTIYF.